Listed below are T cell receptor beta chains from one sample, sequenced in a study of blood T cells in healthy people across ages. TCRdb recomputed calls from the 5' RACE reads with MiXCR, one row per CDR3 protein. The sample consists of 780,000 or so distinct CDR3 sequences, roughly 56% of them appearing once. The specimen sequenced was blood. The receptors derive from a man aged 35 to 55 in good health. The conserved cysteine and the conserved F or W are not part of the CDR3 here. Rows give clone size only sometimes, using once, few, many, or a class for an expanded clone.

cdr3_aa: SARLRPGGSYNSPLH
clone_size: .
j_call: TRBJ1-6
v_call: TRBV20-1

cdr3_aa: ACSQVETGSAKNIQY
clone_size: .
j_call: TRBJ2-4
v_call: TRBV4-2

cdr3_aa: ASSPIAGTDRGTGQF
clone_size: .
j_call: TRBJ2-1
v_call: TRBV7-3

cdr3_aa: ASSSAGGTTDTQY
clone_size: .
j_call: TRBJ2-3
v_call: TRBV5-4

cdr3_aa: ASSQRADPFPETQY
clone_size: .
j_call: TRBJ2-5
v_call: TRBV27

cdr3_aa: ASSARTGGWYEQY
clone_size: few
j_call: TRBJ2-7
v_call: TRBV12-3/TRBV12-4

cdr3_aa: ASSQGNLAGGGTDTQY
clone_size: once
j_call: TRBJ2-3
v_call: TRBV3-1

cdr3_aa: ASSWDGLTGELF
clone_size: many
j_call: TRBJ2-2
v_call: TRBV5-1

cdr3_aa: ASSLVGDSYNEQF
clone_size: few
j_call: TRBJ2-1
v_call: TRBV4-2

cdr3_aa: ASSLFAVPEAF
clone_size: .
j_call: TRBJ1-1
v_call: TRBV12-3/TRBV12-4

cdr3_aa: ASSPPGTMDNEQF
clone_size: few
j_call: TRBJ2-1
v_call: TRBV12-3/TRBV12-4

cdr3_aa: ASSSDGGAYNSPLH
clone_size: .
j_call: TRBJ1-6
v_call: TRBV7-2

cdr3_aa: ASSFLQTNTNEQF
clone_size: .
j_call: TRBJ2-1
v_call: TRBV12-3/TRBV12-4

cdr3_aa: SARTIGGTVGQPQH
clone_size: few
j_call: TRBJ1-5
v_call: TRBV20-1

cdr3_aa: ASSVGPAGTGELF
clone_size: .
j_call: TRBJ2-2
v_call: TRBV9

cdr3_aa: ASSLESPRGAGANVLT
clone_size: .
j_call: TRBJ2-6
v_call: TRBV7-6

cdr3_aa: ASSLNDNEQF
clone_size: once
j_call: TRBJ2-1
v_call: TRBV6-5

cdr3_aa: SARDGWGYT
clone_size: few
j_call: TRBJ1-2
v_call: TRBV20-1

cdr3_aa: ASTRPSSGSYEQY
clone_size: .
j_call: TRBJ2-7
v_call: TRBV6-2/TRBV6-3

cdr3_aa: ASGSIATSGASEQF
clone_size: .
j_call: TRBJ2-1
v_call: TRBV6-2/TRBV6-3

cdr3_aa: ASSYVSEQY
clone_size: .
j_call: .
v_call: TRBV6-2/TRBV6-3

cdr3_aa: SARAEAGAATDTQY
clone_size: .
j_call: TRBJ2-3
v_call: TRBV20-1

cdr3_aa: ASTVSGNNEQF
clone_size: .
j_call: TRBJ2-1
v_call: TRBV28

cdr3_aa: ASSQPGTPVF
clone_size: .
j_call: TRBJ2-1
v_call: TRBV4-3

cdr3_aa: ASSLSSGTSYNEQF
clone_size: many
j_call: TRBJ2-1
v_call: TRBV7-3

cdr3_aa: ASSWESRNYEQY
clone_size: few
j_call: TRBJ2-7
v_call: TRBV12-3/TRBV12-4

cdr3_aa: ASNPGGQETQY
clone_size: few
j_call: TRBJ2-5
v_call: TRBV5-1

cdr3_aa: ASSQSYWDRSSGANVLT
clone_size: .
j_call: TRBJ2-6
v_call: TRBV3-1

cdr3_aa: SAIQSRNYGYT
clone_size: few
j_call: TRBJ1-2
v_call: TRBV20-1

cdr3_aa: ASSWDYQSTDTQY
clone_size: .
j_call: TRBJ2-3
v_call: TRBV6-6

cdr3_aa: ASSPRGDRQY
clone_size: .
j_call: TRBJ2-7
v_call: TRBV3-1

cdr3_aa: ASSLGGGTEAF
clone_size: many
j_call: TRBJ1-1
v_call: TRBV7-9

cdr3_aa: ASRFLLAGDAF
clone_size: many
j_call: TRBJ2-1
v_call: TRBV7-3

cdr3_aa: ASRGESHNEQF
clone_size: .
j_call: TRBJ2-1
v_call: TRBV2

cdr3_aa: ASGTLVSGANVLT
clone_size: few
j_call: TRBJ2-6
v_call: TRBV9

cdr3_aa: ASSLNRKNGYT
clone_size: .
j_call: TRBJ1-2
v_call: TRBV7-9

cdr3_aa: ASSLVAHSGANVLT
clone_size: .
j_call: TRBJ2-6
v_call: TRBV5-1

cdr3_aa: ASSVTSGRSEQY
clone_size: .
j_call: TRBJ2-7
v_call: TRBV11-3

cdr3_aa: ASSHDTSGETQY
clone_size: few
j_call: TRBJ2-5
v_call: TRBV3-1

cdr3_aa: ASSLAGGNADTQY
clone_size: few
j_call: TRBJ2-3
v_call: TRBV5-6

cdr3_aa: ASSQGTGTSAQETQY
clone_size: .
j_call: TRBJ2-5
v_call: TRBV4-3

cdr3_aa: ASSGSGNTEAF
clone_size: .
j_call: TRBJ1-1
v_call: TRBV28

cdr3_aa: SARDTEVQPQY
clone_size: few
j_call: TRBJ2-5
v_call: TRBV20-1

cdr3_aa: ASSPVSSGGQETQY
clone_size: once
j_call: TRBJ2-5
v_call: TRBV7-2

cdr3_aa: ASSQVGTGLAGELF
clone_size: .
j_call: TRBJ2-2
v_call: TRBV4-3

cdr3_aa: SATSGAQDNEQF
clone_size: .
j_call: TRBJ2-1
v_call: TRBV20-1

cdr3_aa: ASSETRAQRIYGYT
clone_size: .
j_call: TRBJ1-2
v_call: TRBV2

cdr3_aa: ASSLEGTGTDTQY
clone_size: .
j_call: TRBJ2-3
v_call: TRBV11-2

cdr3_aa: ASSRGSGSSYNEQF
clone_size: .
j_call: TRBJ2-1
v_call: TRBV4-2